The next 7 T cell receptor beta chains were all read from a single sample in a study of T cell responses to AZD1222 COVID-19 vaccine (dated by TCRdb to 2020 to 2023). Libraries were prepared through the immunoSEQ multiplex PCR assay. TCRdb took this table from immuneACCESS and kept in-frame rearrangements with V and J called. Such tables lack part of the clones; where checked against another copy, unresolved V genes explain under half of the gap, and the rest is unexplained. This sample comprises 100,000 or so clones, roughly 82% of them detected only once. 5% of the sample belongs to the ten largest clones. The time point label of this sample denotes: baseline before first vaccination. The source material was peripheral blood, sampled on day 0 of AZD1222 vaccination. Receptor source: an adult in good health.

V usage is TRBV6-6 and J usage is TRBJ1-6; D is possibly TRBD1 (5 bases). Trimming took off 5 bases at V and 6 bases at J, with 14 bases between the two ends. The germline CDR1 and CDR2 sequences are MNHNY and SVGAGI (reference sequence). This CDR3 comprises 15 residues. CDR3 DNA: TGTGCCAGCAGTCCCCCAGCAGGGAGTAATTCACCCCTCCACTTT. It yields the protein CASSPPAGSNSPLHF.

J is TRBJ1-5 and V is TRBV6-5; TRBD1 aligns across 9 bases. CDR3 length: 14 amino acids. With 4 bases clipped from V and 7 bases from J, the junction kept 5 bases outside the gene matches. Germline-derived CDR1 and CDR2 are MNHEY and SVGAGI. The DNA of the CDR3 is TGTGCCAGCAGTTTAGGACAGGGGAGCCAGCCCCAGCATTTT. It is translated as CASSLGQGSQPQHF.

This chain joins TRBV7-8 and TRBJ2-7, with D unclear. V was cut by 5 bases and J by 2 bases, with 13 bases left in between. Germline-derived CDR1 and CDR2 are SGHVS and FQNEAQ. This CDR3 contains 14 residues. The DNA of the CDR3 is TGTGCCAGCAGCCCGCAGGAGCTTACCTACGAGCAGTACTTC. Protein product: CASSPQELTYEQYF.

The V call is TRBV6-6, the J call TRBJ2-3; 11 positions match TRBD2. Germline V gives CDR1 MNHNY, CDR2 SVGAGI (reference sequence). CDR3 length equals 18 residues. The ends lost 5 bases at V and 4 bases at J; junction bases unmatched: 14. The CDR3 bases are TGTGCCAGCAGTCAAAGCCCGCGACTAGCGGGGCTTCCAGATACGCAGTATTTT. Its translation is CASSQSPRLAGLPDTQYF.

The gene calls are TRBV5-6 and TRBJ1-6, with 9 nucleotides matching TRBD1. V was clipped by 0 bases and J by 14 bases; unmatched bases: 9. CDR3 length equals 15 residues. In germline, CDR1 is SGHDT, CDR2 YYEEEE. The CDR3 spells CASSLAGTGIRALHF. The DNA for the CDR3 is TGTGCCAGCAGCTTGGCCGGGACAGGGATTAGGGCCCTCCACTTT.

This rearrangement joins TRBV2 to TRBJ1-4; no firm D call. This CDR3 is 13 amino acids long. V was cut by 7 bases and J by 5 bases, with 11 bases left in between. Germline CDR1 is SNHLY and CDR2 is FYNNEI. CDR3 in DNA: TGTGCCAGCACGGGCGGGCGGAATGAAAAACTGTTTTTT. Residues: CASTGGRNEKLFF.

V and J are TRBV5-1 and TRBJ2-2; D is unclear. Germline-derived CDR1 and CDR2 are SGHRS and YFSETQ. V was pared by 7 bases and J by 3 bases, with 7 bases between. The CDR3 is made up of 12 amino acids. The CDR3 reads CASLGYTGELFF. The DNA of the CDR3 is TGCGCCAGCCTAGGATACACCGGGGAGCTGTTTTTT.